A single sample gave rise to the 23 T cell receptor beta chains below, sequenced in a study of beta chain features in type 1 diabetes. Sequencing targeted expressed TCRB transcripts, as all isolated RNA had been reverse transcribed. The data were produced by immunoSEQ multiplex PCR, yet TCRdb's version contains in-frame clones alone and is incomplete. The table lists a few hundred thousand clones, 9.5% to 10% of them singletons. These receptors lack a known antigen. Broader study findings: A moderate, significant TCRB CDR3 shortening appeared in type 1 diabetes across four CD4+ subsets.

Sequenced sample: central memory CD4+ T cells from blood. These receptors all come from a man aged 30 to 39 with type 1 diabetes.

This clone was recorded a few times. This chain connects TRBV6-5 to TRBJ2-5, with D hard to call. The germline V gene has CDR1 MNHEY and CDR2 SVGAGI. The CDR3 length is 12 residues. Between the trimmed V and J ends, which lost 10 bases and 1 base, there was a span of 10 bases. The DNA for the CDR3 is TGTGCCACAGGATTCCCCCAAGAGACCCAGTACTTC. Translating it yields CATGFPQETQYF.

Only a few counts were recorded for this clone. The gene calls are TRBV5-1 and TRBJ1-1; 10 positions agree with TRBD1. V dropped 2 bases and J dropped 1; count of bases not matched to a gene: 2. The CDR3 is 15 residues long. Germline CDR1 SGHRS, CDR2 YFSETQ. CDR3 amino acids: CASSFDRGPNTEAFF. CDR3 sequence (DNA): TGCGCCAGCAGCTTTGACAGGGGGCCGAACACTGAAGCTTTCTTT.

The chain carries TRBV7-9 and TRBJ2-7; D is uncertain. The ends were cut back, 2 bases at V and 4 bases at J, with 12 bases in the middle. This CDR3 spans 14 amino acids. The germline CDR1 and CDR2 sequences are SEHNR and FQNEAQ (reference sequence). The CDR3 bases are TGTGCCAGCAGCTTAAGTGGCCGACCGTACGAGCAGTACTTC. This encodes CASSLSGRPYEQYF.

In its sample, this clone was seen a few times. The chain uses TRBV7-2 and TRBJ1-2; D perhaps matches TRBD1 (6 bases). Trimming removed 3 bases from V and 7 bases from J, with 15 bases in between. Germline assignment: CDR1 SGHTA and CDR2 FQGNSA. The CDR3 totals 14 residues. CDR3 region: CASSLLQTGGGYTF. The CDR3 DNA sequence: TGTGCCAGCAGCTTGCTTCAGACAGGAGGTGGCTACACCTTC.

The sample holds a few counts of this clone. The chain employs TRBV28 and TRBJ2-7; 8 positions agree with TRBD1. The CDR3 is made up of 12 amino acids. Unmatched junction bases numbered 2, after V lost 7 bases and J lost 3 bases. Germline V lookup: CDR1 MDHEN, CDR2 SYDVKM. The CDR3 spells CASNTGGYEQYF. The DNA for the CDR3 is TGTGCCAGCAACACAGGGGGCTACGAGCAGTACTTC.

The chain combines TRBV18 with TRBJ2-2; D remains unclear. There are 13 residues in the CDR3. Trimming cost V 5 bases and J 4 bases, with 8 bases left between them. Per the germline V gene, CDR1 is KGHSH and CDR2 is LQKENI. CDR3 protein: CASSSTATGELFF. The CDR3 bases are TGTGCCAGCTCATCCACAGCCACCGGGGAGCTGTTTTTT. Drawing the rest from reference TRBV18 and TRBJ2-2, the complete variable domain is NAGVMQNPRHLVRRRGQEARLRCSPMKGHSHVYWYRQLPEEGLKFMVYLQKENIIDESGMPKERFSAEFPKEGPSILRIQQVVRGDSAAYFCASSSTATGELFFGEGSRLTVL.

The genes are TRBV11-2 and TRBJ2-5, with 9 bases fitting TRBD2. This CDR3 spans 15 amino acids. V gave up 5 bases and J gave up 4 bases; unmatched junction bases: 8. Per germline, CDR1 SGHAT and CDR2 FQNNGV. This CDR3 reads CASSPGLARLETQYF. CDR3 nucleotide sequence: TGTGCCAGCAGCCCGGGACTAGCCCGGTTAGAGACCCAGTACTTC.

This clone has just a few counts. V gene TRBV27 combines with J gene TRBJ2-3, with no clear D. The V end was cut by 3 bases, the J end by 2 bases, with 9 bases between. This CDR3 comprises 14 residues. Germline V gene data show CDR1 as MNHEY and CDR2 as SMNVEV (reference sequence). The CDR3 coding sequence is TGTGCCAGCAGTTTTGGTGGGAACACAGATACGCAGTATTTT. Its translation: CASSFGGNTDTQYF.

In its sample, this clone was seen many times. CDR3 DNA: TGTGCCAGCAGTTTATCCTCTGAGGGGGGCGTGCAGTACTTC. It is translated as CASSLSSEGGVQYF. V usage is TRBV27 and J usage is TRBJ2-7, with D perhaps matching TRBD1 or TRBD2 (6 bases each). V shed 0 bases and J shed 9 bases, with 15 bases lying between them. Looked up from germline, CDR1 is MNHEY and CDR2 is SMNVEV (reference sequence). This CDR3 comprises 14 residues.

This sequence joins TRBV5-4 and TRBJ2-5; TRBD1 matches at 7 bases. The germline V gene encodes CDR1 SGHNT and CDR2 YYREEE (reference sequence). The CDR3 is 16 amino acids. Trimming cost V 4 bases and J 3 bases; bases outside gene matches: 12. CDR3 nucleotides: TGTGCCAGCAGCCCGGATAGGCCTGGGACAGAAGAGACCCAGTACTTC. Amino acids: CASSPDRPGTEETQYF. The full variable domain, rest sourced from reference TRBV5-4 and TRBJ2-5, is ETGVTQSPTHLIKTRGQQVTLRCSSQSGHNTVSWYQQALGQGPQFIFQYYREEENGRGNFPPRFSGLQFPNYSSELNVNALELDDSALYLCASSPDRPGTEETQYFGPGTRLLVL.

This clone was seen more than once but under ten times. The V gene is TRBV28, the J gene TRBJ2-7; 9 nucleotides line up with TRBD2. Trimming took 7 bases from V and 5 from J; bases not matched to a gene: 18. The CDR3 is 17 residues long. In germline, CDR1 is MDHEN, CDR2 SYDVKM. The CDR3 region has the DNA TGTGCCAGCATATCGGGGGAGCCTAGCGGGACGTTCCACGAGCAGTACTTC. Its translation: CASISGEPSGTFHEQYF.

This clone was seen a few times. CDR3: CASSQAARGNRAEAFF. CDR3 bases: TGCGCCAGCAGCCAGGCCGCTAGGGGCAATAGAGCTGAAGCTTTCTTT. The chain combines TRBV4-1 with TRBJ1-1; possibly TRBD1 for D (5 bases). Germline CDR1 MGHRA, CDR2 YSYEKL. The CDR3 length is 16 residues. Trimming removed 3 bases from V and 6 bases from J, with 20 bases in between.

The chain carries TRBV28 and TRBJ2-2; 12 nucleotides agree with TRBD1. The CDR3 is 15 amino acids. The V gene end was trimmed by 9 bases and the J gene end by 9 bases; junction bases not matched to a gene: 11. Germline V gene lookup returns CDR1 MDHEN and CDR2 SYDVKM. The CDR3 DNA reads TGTGCCAGTCTAACCACCGGGACAGGGGGCCGGGAGCTGTTTTTT. This sequence encodes CASLTTGTGGRELFF.

This clone was seen a few times. The chain links TRBV10-2 to TRBJ2-2; TRBD2 matches 11 bases. Germline V CDR1 and CDR2: WSHSY, SAAADI. Germline trimming cut 5 bases from V and 4 bases from J; bases unmatched to any gene: 3. The CDR3 has 15 residues. CDR3 bases: TGCGCCAGCAGTCCCGGGACTAGCGGCACCGGGGAGCTGTTTTTT. As protein: CASSPGTSGTGELFF.

This clone was seen a handful of times. The V call is TRBV30, the J call TRBJ2-1, with D unresolved. The CDR3 runs to 12 residues. Germline V gives CDR1 GTSNPN, CDR2 SVGIG (reference sequence). Deletions cut 2 bases from V and 10 bases from J, with 12 bases between. The CDR3 reads CAWSPPAREQFF. DNA of the CDR3: TGTGCCTGGAGTCCTCCGGCACGGGAGCAGTTCTTC. Full variable domain (missing parts from reference TRBV30 and TRBJ2-1): SQTIHQWPATLVQPVGSPLSLECTVEGTSNPNLYWYRQAAGRGLQLLFYSVGIGQISSEVPQNLSASRPQDRQFILSSKKLLLSDSGFYLCAWSPPAREQFFGPGTRLTVL.

The table lists this clone with a few counts. V usage is TRBV30 and J usage is TRBJ2-5; D is unclear. The ends were cut back, 0 bases at V and 5 bases at J, with 7 bases in the middle. Germline CDR1 reads GTSNPN; CDR2 reads SVGIG (reference sequence). The CDR3 totals 12 residues. The CDR3 nucleotides read TGTGCCTGGAGTGTGTCTTGGGAGACCCAGTACTTC. The encoded protein is CAWSVSWETQYF.

The rearrangement uses TRBV5-1 and TRBJ1-1, with 8 bases that match TRBD1. From germline, CDR1 is SGHRS and CDR2 YFSETQ. Trimming at V came to 5 bases and at J to 11 bases, leaving 5 bases not matched to a gene. The CDR3 is made up of 11 amino acids. The CDR3, as DNA: TGCGCCAGCAGACTGGACAGGGTGGCTTTCTTT. This translates into CASRLDRVAFF.

The chain couples TRBV6-5 to TRBJ2-5, with 7 bases identical to TRBD2. The CDR3 has 15 amino acids. Germline CDR1 MNHEY, CDR2 SVGAGI. V shed 6 bases, J shed 7 bases, and the junction held 14 bases outside the gene matches. The CDR3 region has the DNA TGTGCCAGCAGCTCCGATGGGGGGGGACGAGGGACCCAGTACTTC. Residues: CASSSDGGGRGTQYF.

This clone has a handful of counts. The V and J genes are TRBV29-1 and TRBJ2-5, with D unresolved. V was cut by 3 bases and J by 1 base, with 6 bases left in between. The germline V gene has CDR1 SQVTM and CDR2 ANQGSEA. The CDR3 has 12 residues. The CDR3 nucleotides read TGCAGCGTTGACAGGATCCAAGAGACCCAGTACTTC. It yields the protein CSVDRIQETQYF.

This clone showed up just a few times. This sequence joins TRBV28 and TRBJ1-1; D unclear. Germline CDR1 and CDR2: MDHEN and SYDVKM. V was trimmed by 4 bases and J by 3 bases, leaving 6 bases between them. The CDR3 has 12 amino acids. The CDR3 protein is CASSSKYTEAFF. The CDR3, as DNA: TGTGCCAGCAGTTCAAAATACACTGAAGCTTTCTTT.

Note on this clone: With only one base between it and a far larger clone, this is likely a read error. Other nucleotide sequences from this sample produce the same CDR3. V and J are TRBV7-2 and TRBJ2-3, with D unresolved. The length of the CDR3 is 11 residues. Trimming removed 4 bases from V and 3 bases from J, with 2 bases in between. CDR1 and CDR2 (germline): SGHTA, FQGNSA. The CDR3 bases are TGTGCCAGCAGCTCTACAGATACGCAGTATTTT. As protein: CASSSTDTQYF. Looking up the rest from reference TRBV7-2 and TRBJ2-3 gives the full variable domain: GAGVSQSPSNKVTEKGKDVELRCDPISGHTALYWYRQSLGQGLEFLIYFQGNSAPDKSGLPSDRFSAERTGGSVSTLTIQRTQQEDSAVYLCASSSTDTQYFGPGTRLTVL.

This clone has a handful of counts. CDR3 region: CASSDPWRQGGGEQYF. CDR3 DNA: TGTGCCAGCAGTGATCCCTGGCGGCAGGGTGGGGGCGAGCAGTACTTC. V gene TRBV6-1 combines with J gene TRBJ2-7, with D perhaps TRBD1 or TRBD2 (5 bases each). There are 16 residues in the CDR3. Germline-derived CDR1 and CDR2 are MNHNS and SASEGT. Trimming took off 3 bases at V and 6 bases at J, with 21 bases between the two ends.

The V and J genes are TRBV7-2 and TRBJ2-5; TRBD2 matches 10 bases. Germline V gene lookup returns CDR1 SGHTA and CDR2 FQGNSA. V dropped 3 bases and J dropped 5; count of bases not matched to a gene: 9. The CDR3 runs 16 residues. CDR3 nucleotide sequence: TGTGCCAGCAGCTTCCTAGCGGGAGTGATTAGGGAGACCCAGTACTTC. It translates to CASSFLAGVIRETQYF.